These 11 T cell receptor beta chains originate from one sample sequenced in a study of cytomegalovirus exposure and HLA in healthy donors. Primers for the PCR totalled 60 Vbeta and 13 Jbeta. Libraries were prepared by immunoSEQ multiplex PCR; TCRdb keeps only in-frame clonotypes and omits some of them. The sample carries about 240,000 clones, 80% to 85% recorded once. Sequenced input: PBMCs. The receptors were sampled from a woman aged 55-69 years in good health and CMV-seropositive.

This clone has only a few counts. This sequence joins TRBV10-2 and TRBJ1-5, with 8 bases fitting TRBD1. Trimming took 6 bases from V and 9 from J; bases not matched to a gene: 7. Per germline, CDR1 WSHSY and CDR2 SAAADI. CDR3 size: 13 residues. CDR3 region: CASSADRVGPQHF. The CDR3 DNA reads TGCGCCAGCAGCGCGGACAGGGTCGGGCCCCAGCATTTT.

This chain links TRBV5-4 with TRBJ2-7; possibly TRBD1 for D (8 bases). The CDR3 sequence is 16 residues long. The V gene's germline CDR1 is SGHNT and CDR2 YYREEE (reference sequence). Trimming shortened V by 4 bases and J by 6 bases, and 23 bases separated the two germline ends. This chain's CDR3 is CASSKDRGLPGGEQYF. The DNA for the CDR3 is TGTGCCAGCAGCAAAGACAGGGGCCTTCCGGGGGGCGAGCAGTACTTC.

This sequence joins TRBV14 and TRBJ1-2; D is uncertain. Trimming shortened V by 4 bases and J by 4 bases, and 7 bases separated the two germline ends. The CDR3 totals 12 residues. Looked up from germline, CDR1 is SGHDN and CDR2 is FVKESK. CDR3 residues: CASSRRPYGYTF. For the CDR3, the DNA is TGTGCCAGCAGCCGGAGGCCCTATGGCTACACCTTC.

This chain's CDR3 is CASSQEWGETPYEQYF. In DNA form, the CDR3 reads TGTGCCAGCAGCCAAGAGTGGGGGGAGACTCCCTACGAGCAGTACTTC. The chain employs TRBV4-2 and TRBJ2-7; D is possibly TRBD2 (6 bases). Germline lookup yields CDR1 LGHNA and CDR2 YNFKEQ. V shed 0 bases and J shed 2 bases, with 14 bases lying between them. The CDR3 has 16 amino acids.

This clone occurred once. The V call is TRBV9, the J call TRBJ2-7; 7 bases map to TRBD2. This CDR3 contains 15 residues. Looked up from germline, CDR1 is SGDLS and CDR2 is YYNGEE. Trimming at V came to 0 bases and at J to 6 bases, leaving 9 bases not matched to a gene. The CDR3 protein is CASSVGAAGEAEQYF. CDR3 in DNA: TGTGCCAGCAGCGTAGGGGCGGCGGGAGAGGCCGAGCAGTACTTC.

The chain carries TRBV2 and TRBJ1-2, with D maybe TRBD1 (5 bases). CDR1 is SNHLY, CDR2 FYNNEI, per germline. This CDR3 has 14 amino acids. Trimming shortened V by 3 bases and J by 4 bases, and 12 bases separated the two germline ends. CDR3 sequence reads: CASSDGLGGYGYTF. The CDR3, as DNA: TGTGCCAGCAGTGACGGGTTGGGGGGCTATGGCTACACCTTC.

The CDR3 here is CASSAGQGMGEQYF. CDR3 DNA sequence: TGTGCCAGCAGCGCGGGACAGGGAATGGGCGAGCAGTACTTC. The genes are TRBV5-4 and TRBJ2-7; TRBD1 aligns across 9 bases. The CDR3 is 14 residues long. V lost 4 bases, J lost 6 bases, and 8 bases stayed unmatched. Germline CDR1 SGHNT, CDR2 YYREEE (reference sequence).

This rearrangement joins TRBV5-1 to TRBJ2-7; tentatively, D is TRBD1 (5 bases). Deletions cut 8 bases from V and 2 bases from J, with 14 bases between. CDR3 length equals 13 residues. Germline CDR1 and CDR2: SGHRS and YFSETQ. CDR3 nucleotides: TGCGCCAGGGCCAGGGTCGGAACCTACGAGCAGTACTTC. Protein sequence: CARARVGTYEQYF.

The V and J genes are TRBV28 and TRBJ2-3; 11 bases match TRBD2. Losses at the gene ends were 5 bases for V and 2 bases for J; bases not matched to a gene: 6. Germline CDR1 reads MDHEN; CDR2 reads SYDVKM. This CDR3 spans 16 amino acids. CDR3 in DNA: TGTGCCAGCAGTCTCCCTAGCGGGAGGTCCACAGATACGCAGTATTTT. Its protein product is CASSLPSGRSTDTQYF.

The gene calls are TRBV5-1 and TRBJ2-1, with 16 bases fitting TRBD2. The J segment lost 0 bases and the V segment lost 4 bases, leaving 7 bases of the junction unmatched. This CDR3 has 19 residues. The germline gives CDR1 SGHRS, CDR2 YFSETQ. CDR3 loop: CASSPGLAGGGSSYNEQFF. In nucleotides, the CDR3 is TGCGCCAGCAGCCCGGGACTAGCGGGAGGGGGGAGCTCCTACAATGAGCAGTTCTTC.

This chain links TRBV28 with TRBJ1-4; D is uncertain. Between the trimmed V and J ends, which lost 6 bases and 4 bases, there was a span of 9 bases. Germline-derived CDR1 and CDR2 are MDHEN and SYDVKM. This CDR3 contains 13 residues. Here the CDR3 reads CASRSGINEKLFF. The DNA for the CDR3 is TGTGCCAGCAGATCAGGAATTAATGAAAAACTGTTTTTT.